Following are 24 T cell receptor beta chains from one sample sequenced in a study of cytomegalovirus exposure and HLA in healthy donors. This PCR relied on a set of 60 Vbeta primers and 13 Jbeta primers. The protocol was immunoSEQ multiplex PCR, while the TCRdb copy is restricted to in-frame clones and leaves out a portion. This table holds 130,000 to 150,000 clones, about 78% found once. Sequenced input: PBMCs. The receptors stem from a man aged 18 to 29 in good health and CMV-seronegative.

For the CDR3, the DNA is TGTGCCAGCAGTCCCGGGACAATGAACACTGAAGCTTTCTTT. Amino acids: CASSPGTMNTEAFF. The rearrangement links TRBV28 to TRBJ1-1, with a weak D call TRBD1 (6 bases). The CDR3 loop spans 14 amino acids. V was pared by 5 bases and J by 0 bases, with 10 bases between. Germline-derived CDR1 and CDR2 are MDHEN and SYDVKM. Filled out from reference TRBV28 and TRBJ1-1, the complete variable domain reads DVKVTQSSRYLVKRTGEKVFLECVQDMDHENMFWYRQDPGLGLRLIYFSYDVKMKEKGDIPEGYSVSREKKERFSLILESASTNQTSMYLCASSPGTMNTEAFFGQGTRLTVV.

This clone has more than one count but fewer than ten. The rearrangement uses TRBV30 and TRBJ1-2; D ambiguous. The CDR3 sequence is 11 residues long. Trimming cost V 1 base and J 8 bases, with 8 bases left between them. Germline V gene sequence: CDR1 GTSNPN, CDR2 SVGIG (reference sequence). Written as DNA, the CDR3 is TGTGCCTGGAGTGGCCTCCGGGGCTACACCTTC. As protein: CAWSGLRGYTF. Supplemented by reference TRBV30 and TRBJ1-2, the full variable domain reads SQTIHQWPATLVQPVGSPLSLECTVEGTSNPNLYWYRQAAGRGLQLLFYSVGIGQISSEVPQNLSASRPQDRQFILSSKKLLLSDSGFYLCAWSGLRGYTFGSGTRLTVV.

The genes are TRBV27 and TRBJ1-4; 7 bases fit TRBD1. J was trimmed by 0 bases and V by 2 bases; bases with no gene match: 0. Germline CDR1 and CDR2: MNHEY and SMNVEV (reference sequence). The length of the CDR3 is 15 residues. CDR3 sequence: CASSLQGATNEKLFF. CDR3 DNA: TGTGCCAGCAGTTTACAGGGGGCAACTAATGAAAAACTGTTTTTT.

The V gene is TRBV11-2, the J gene TRBJ2-6; TRBD1 might be the D (6 bases). The CDR3 loop spans 15 amino acids. Looked up from germline, CDR1 is SGHAT and CDR2 is FQNNGV. The V end lost 3 bases, the J end lost 2 bases, and 8 bases lay between the germline ends. This CDR3 is CASSFQGTGANVLTF. The CDR3 bases are TGTGCCAGCAGCTTCCAGGGGACTGGGGCCAACGTCCTGACTTTC.

The V gene is TRBV7-2, the J gene TRBJ1-5; TRBD1 matches 9 bases. Losses at the gene ends were 5 bases for V and 4 bases for J; bases not matched to a gene: 6. CDR1 is SGHTA and CDR2 is FQGNSA in the germline V gene. CDR3 length: 15 amino acids. The CDR3 DNA sequence: TGTGCCAGCAGCCCCGGGACAGGGCGAAATCAGCCCCAGCATTTT. It codes for CASSPGTGRNQPQHF.

The J gene is TRBJ2-3, the V gene TRBV2; D might be TRBD2 (5 bases). There are 15 residues in the CDR3. From germline, CDR1 is SNHLY and CDR2 FYNNEI. V lost 6 bases and J lost 2, with 15 bases in between. This CDR3 reads CASRRESGYTDTQYF. The CDR3 nucleotides are TGTGCCAGCAGGAGGGAAAGCGGTTACACAGATACGCAGTATTTT.

The V gene is TRBV11-1, the J gene TRBJ1-2, with TRBD1 identical over 8 bases. Germline trimming cut 5 bases from V and 8 bases from J; bases unmatched to any gene: 16. This CDR3 has 16 residues. Germline CDR1 reads SGHAT; CDR2 reads FQDESV (reference sequence). The CDR3 reads CASSPGQGGGTWGYTF. CDR3 DNA: TGTGCCAGCAGCCCCGGACAGGGAGGAGGTACTTGGGGCTACACCTTC.

The chain combines TRBV27 with TRBJ1-1, with D perhaps TRBD1 (6 bases). V shed 5 bases and J shed 8 bases, with 15 bases lying between them. Germline CDR1 MNHEY, CDR2 SMNVEV (reference sequence). CDR3 size: 13 residues. In nucleotides, the CDR3 is TGTGCCAGCAGTACACCGGGACAATCAGAAGCTTTCTTT. Protein product: CASSTPGQSEAFF.

The chain carries TRBV18 and TRBJ2-3, with 8 bases matching TRBD2. Trimming removed 0 bases from V and 3 bases from J; junction bases left unmatched: 5. From germline, CDR1 is KGHSH and CDR2 LQKENI. This CDR3 has 16 amino acids. The CDR3, as DNA: TGTGCCAGCTCACCACCCCGGGGGGGAAGAACAGATACGCAGTATTTT. This gives the protein CASSPPRGGRTDTQYF.

V is TRBV19 and J is TRBJ1-6; possibly TRBD1 for D (6 bases). CDR3 length equals 15 residues. V was shortened by 7 bases and J by 11 bases, with 21 bases between the two germline ends. Germline V lookup: CDR1 LNHDA, CDR2 SQIVND (reference sequence). The CDR3 loop is CASNLGGGSGPPLHF. The CDR3 DNA reads TGTGCCAGTAACCTTGGGGGCGGCTCTGGGCCACCCCTCCACTTT.

The genes are TRBV15 and TRBJ2-2; 11 nucleotides align to TRBD2. Germline CDR1 reads LNHNV; CDR2 reads YYDKDF (reference sequence). Germline trimming cut 3 bases from V and 5 bases from J; bases unmatched to any gene: 8. The CDR3 sequence is 17 residues long. The CDR3 sequence: CATSRDPTSGGTGELFF. In DNA, the CDR3 is TGTGCCACCAGCAGGGACCCCACTAGCGGGGGAACCGGGGAGCTGTTTTTT.

This clone was seen ten or more times. The chain has TRBV5-3 and TRBJ1-5; TRBD1 matches at 7 bases. TRBV5-3 qualifies as an ORF whose function is uncertain. The CDR3 is 13 amino acids. V gave up 9 bases and J gave up 3 bases; unmatched junction bases: 6. CDR3 nucleotide sequence: TGTGCCACCGTGACAGGGTCCAATCAGCCCCAGCATTTT. Translation: CATVTGSNQPQHF.

This chain links TRBV10-3 with TRBJ2-7, with 9 bases fitting TRBD2. Germline V gene lookup returns CDR1 ENHRY and CDR2 SYGVKD. V shed 7 bases, J shed 2 bases, and the junction held 6 bases outside the gene matches. The CDR3 is 14 residues long. The CDR3 DNA sequence: TGTGCCATCAAACCGGGACTAGCAGCCTACGAGCAGTACTTC. Its protein is CAIKPGLAAYEQYF.

The rearrangement uses TRBV27 and TRBJ2-7; the D is unclear. Germline CDR1 reads MNHEY; CDR2 reads SMNVEV (reference sequence). CDR3 size: 14 residues. Trimming took 2 bases from V and 1 from J, leaving 9 bases between them. Written as DNA, the CDR3 is TGTGCCAGCAGTTTAAGTGGCACATCCTACGAGCAGTACTTC. Translating gives CASSLSGTSYEQYF.

The chain couples TRBV5-1 to TRBJ2-5; 16 positions agree with TRBD2. CDR3 length: 17 residues. Germline V lookup: CDR1 SGHRS, CDR2 YFSETQ. V lost 0 bases and J lost 5; bases outside the gene matches: 4. The CDR3 region has the DNA TGCGCCAGCAGCTTGGCCGGGACTAGCGGGGGGGCGGAGACCCAGTACTTC. Amino acid sequence: CASSLAGTSGGAETQYF. Drawing the rest from reference TRBV5-1 and TRBJ2-5, the complete variable domain is KAGVTQTPRYLIKTRGQQVTLSCSPISGHRSVSWYQQTPGQGLQFLFEYFSETQRNKGNFPGRFSGRQFSNSRSEMNVSTLELGDSALYLCASSLAGTSGGAETQYFGPGTRLLVL.

In DNA, the CDR3 is TGTGCCAGCAGTAACAGGGCTAACTATGGCTACACCTTC. The encoded protein is CASSNRANYGYTF. This sequence joins TRBV6-5 and TRBJ1-2; D might be TRBD1 (6 bases). Trimming shortened V by 5 bases and J by 0 bases, and 7 bases separated the two germline ends. The CDR3 sequence is 13 residues long. Per germline, CDR1 MNHEY and CDR2 SVGAGI.

CDR3 coding DNA: TGCGCCAGCAGCTTGGGGGGGGGCACTGAAGCTTTCTTT. It specifies CASSLGGGTEAFF. The chain carries TRBV5-1 and TRBJ1-1, with a weak D call TRBD1 (5 bases). CDR3 length: 13 residues. The germline V and J ends were trimmed by 0 bases and 4 bases, with 7 bases remaining between them. Germline lookup yields CDR1 SGHRS and CDR2 YFSETQ.

The J gene is TRBJ2-2, the V gene TRBV7-9; TRBD1 is a possible D gene (6 bases). V was pared by 5 bases and J by 9 bases, with 19 bases between. The CDR3 runs to 15 residues. Germline V gene lookup returns CDR1 SEHNR and CDR2 FQNEAQ (reference sequence). This CDR3 is CASSGRTVPSRELFF. The DNA of the CDR3 is TGTGCCAGCAGCGGGCGGACAGTTCCCAGTCGGGAGCTGTTTTTT.

J is TRBJ2-3 and V is TRBV28; the D gene is possibly TRBD1 (5 bases). The germline V gene encodes CDR1 MDHEN and CDR2 SYDVKM. The V gene lost 6 bases and the J gene lost 0 bases, with 7 bases spanning the gap. This CDR3 has 13 amino acids. DNA of the CDR3: TGTGCCAGCAGGGGGCAAAGCACAGATACGCAGTATTTT. As protein: CASRGQSTDTQYF.

The chain links TRBV19 to TRBJ2-3; TRBD2 might be the D (6 bases). Trimming pared 1 base from V and 2 bases from J, leaving 10 bases between. The germline CDR1 and CDR2 sequences are LNHDA and SQIVND (reference sequence). There are 15 residues in the CDR3. CDR3 bases: TGTGCCAGTAGTATAGCGGGAGTTGTCACAGATACGCAGTATTTT. It specifies CASSIAGVVTDTQYF.

The V call is TRBV12-2, the J call TRBJ1-1. TRBV12-2 is an annotated pseudogene. The CDR3 has 17 amino acids. CDR3 DNA sequence: TGTGCAAGTCGCTTAGCGACACTAGCAGGGACGGACACTGAAGCTTTCTTT. It codes for CASRLATLAGTDTEAFF.

The CDR3: CASTHRRNTEAFF. CDR3 bases: TGTGCCAGCACCCACAGGAGGAACACTGAAGCTTTCTTT. The chain employs TRBV6-5 and TRBJ1-1; the D gene is possibly TRBD1 (5 bases). Germline values: CDR1 MNHEY, CDR2 SVGAGI. CDR3 length equals 13 residues. V was trimmed by 7 bases and J by 1 base, leaving 10 bases between them.

The chain links TRBV27 to TRBJ2-7; the D gene is possibly TRBD2 (5 bases). Deletions cut 5 bases from V and 5 bases from J, with 31 bases between. Germline V gene sequence: CDR1 MNHEY, CDR2 SMNVEV (reference sequence). This CDR3 has 19 residues. The CDR3 sequence is CASSAVVGEVGRYNNEQYF. DNA for the CDR3: TGTGCCAGCAGTGCGGTTGTGGGAGAGGTGGGTCGGTACAACAACGAGCAGTACTTC.

The chain couples TRBV27 to TRBJ1-4, with D possibly TRBD1 on 5 matching bases. Germline loops: CDR1 MNHEY, CDR2 SMNVEV (reference sequence). Trimming took off 3 bases at V and 7 bases at J, with 6 bases between the two ends. The CDR3 consists of 12 residues. CDR3 in amino acids: CASSLGGEKLFF. CDR3 DNA: TGTGCCAGCAGTTTGGGGGGTGAAAAACTGTTTTTT.